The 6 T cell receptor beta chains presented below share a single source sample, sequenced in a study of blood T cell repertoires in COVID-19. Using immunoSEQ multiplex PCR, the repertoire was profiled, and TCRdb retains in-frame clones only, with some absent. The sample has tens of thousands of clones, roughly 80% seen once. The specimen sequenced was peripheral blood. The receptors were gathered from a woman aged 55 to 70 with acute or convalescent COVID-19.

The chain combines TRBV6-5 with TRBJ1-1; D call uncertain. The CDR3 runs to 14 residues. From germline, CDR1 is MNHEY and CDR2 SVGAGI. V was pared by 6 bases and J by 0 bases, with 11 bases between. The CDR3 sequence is CASSPTRVNTEAFF. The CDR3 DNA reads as TGTGCCAGCAGCCCCACGCGGGTGAACACTGAAGCTTTCTTT.

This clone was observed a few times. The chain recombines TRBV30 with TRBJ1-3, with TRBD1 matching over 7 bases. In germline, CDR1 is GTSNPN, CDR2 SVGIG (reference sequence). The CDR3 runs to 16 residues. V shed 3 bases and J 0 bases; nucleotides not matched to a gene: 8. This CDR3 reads CAWSTTGFSSGNTIYF. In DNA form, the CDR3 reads TGTGCCTGGAGCACGACAGGGTTTAGCTCTGGAAACACCATATATTTT.

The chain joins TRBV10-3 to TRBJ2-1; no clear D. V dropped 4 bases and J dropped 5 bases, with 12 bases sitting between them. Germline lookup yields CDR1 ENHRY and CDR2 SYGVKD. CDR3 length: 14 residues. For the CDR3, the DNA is TGTGCCATCAGTGGCCCCCCCCGGGACAATGAGCAGTTCTTC. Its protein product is CAISGPPRDNEQFF.

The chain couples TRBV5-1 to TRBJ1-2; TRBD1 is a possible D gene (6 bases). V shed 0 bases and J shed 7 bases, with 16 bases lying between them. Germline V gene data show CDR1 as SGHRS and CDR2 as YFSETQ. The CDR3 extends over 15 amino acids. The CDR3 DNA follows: TGCGCCAGCAGCTTGGCCGGAGAGACAGGTTCTGGCTACACCTTC. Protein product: CASSLAGETGSGYTF.

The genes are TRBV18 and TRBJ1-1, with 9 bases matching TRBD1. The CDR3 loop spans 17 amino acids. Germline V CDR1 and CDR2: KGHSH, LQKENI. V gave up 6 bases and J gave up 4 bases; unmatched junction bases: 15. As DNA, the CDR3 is TGTGCCAGCTCCGCAAATACAGGGGGCGGCGGGAGCACTGAAGCTTTCTTT. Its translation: CASSANTGGGGSTEAFF.

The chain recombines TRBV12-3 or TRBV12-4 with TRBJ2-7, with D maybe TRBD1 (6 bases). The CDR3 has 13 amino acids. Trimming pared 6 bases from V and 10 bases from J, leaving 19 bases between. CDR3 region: CASSLSDRWGQYF. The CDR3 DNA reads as TGTGCCAGCAGCCTTTCCGACAGGTGGGGACAGTACTTC.